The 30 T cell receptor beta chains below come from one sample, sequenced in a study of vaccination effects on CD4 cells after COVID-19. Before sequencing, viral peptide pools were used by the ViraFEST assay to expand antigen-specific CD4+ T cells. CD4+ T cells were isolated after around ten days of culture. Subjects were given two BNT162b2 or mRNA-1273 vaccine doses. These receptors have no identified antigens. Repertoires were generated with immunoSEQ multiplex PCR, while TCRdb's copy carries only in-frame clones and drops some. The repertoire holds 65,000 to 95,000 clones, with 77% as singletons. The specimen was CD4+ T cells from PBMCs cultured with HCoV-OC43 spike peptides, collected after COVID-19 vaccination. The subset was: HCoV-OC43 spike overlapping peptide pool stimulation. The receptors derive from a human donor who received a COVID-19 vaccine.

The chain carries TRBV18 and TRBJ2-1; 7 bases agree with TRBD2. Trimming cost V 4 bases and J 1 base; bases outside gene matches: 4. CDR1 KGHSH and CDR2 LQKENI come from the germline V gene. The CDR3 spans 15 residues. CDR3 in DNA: TGTGCCAGCTCACGTGCGGGGGAGTCCTACAATGAGCAGTTCTTC. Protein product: CASSRAGESYNEQFF.

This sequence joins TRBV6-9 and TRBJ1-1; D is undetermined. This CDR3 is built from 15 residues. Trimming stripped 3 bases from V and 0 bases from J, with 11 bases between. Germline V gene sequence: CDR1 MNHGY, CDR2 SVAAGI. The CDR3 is CASSYDKMVNTEAFF. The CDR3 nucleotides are TGTGCCAGCAGTTACGACAAAATGGTGAACACTGAAGCTTTCTTT.

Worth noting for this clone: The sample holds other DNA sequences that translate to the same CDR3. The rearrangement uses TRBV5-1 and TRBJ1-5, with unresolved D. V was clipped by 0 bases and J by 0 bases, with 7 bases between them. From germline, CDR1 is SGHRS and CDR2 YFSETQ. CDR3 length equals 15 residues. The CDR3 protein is CASSLVGDSNQPQHF. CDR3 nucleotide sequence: TGCGCCAGCAGCTTGGTTGGGGATAGCAATCAGCCCCAGCATTTT.

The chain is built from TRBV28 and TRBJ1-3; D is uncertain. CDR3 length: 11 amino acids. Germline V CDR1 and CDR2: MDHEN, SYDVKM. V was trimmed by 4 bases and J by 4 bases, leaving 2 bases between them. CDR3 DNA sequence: TGTGCCAGCAGTTACGGAAACACCATATATTTT. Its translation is CASSYGNTIYF.

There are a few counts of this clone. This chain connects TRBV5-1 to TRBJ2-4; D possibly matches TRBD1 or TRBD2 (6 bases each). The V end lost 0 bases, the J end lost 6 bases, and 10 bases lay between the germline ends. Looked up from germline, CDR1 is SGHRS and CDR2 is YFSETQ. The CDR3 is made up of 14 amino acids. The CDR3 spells CASSLEGGRNIQYF. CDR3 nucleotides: TGCGCCAGCAGCTTGGAAGGGGGGCGAAACATTCAGTACTTC.

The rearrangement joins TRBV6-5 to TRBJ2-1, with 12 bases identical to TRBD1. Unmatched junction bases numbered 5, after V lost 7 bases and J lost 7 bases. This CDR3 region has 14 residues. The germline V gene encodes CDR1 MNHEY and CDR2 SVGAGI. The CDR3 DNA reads TGTGCCAGCATTAGGGACAGGGGGCTGAATGAGCAGTTCTTC. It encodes CASIRDRGLNEQFF.

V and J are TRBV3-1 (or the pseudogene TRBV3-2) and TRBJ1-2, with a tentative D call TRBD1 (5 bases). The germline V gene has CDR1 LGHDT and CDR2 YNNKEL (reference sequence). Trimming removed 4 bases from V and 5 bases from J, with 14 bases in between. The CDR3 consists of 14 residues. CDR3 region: CASSPQWGTYGYTF. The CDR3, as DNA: TGTGCCAGCAGCCCCCAATGGGGCACATATGGCTACACCTTC.

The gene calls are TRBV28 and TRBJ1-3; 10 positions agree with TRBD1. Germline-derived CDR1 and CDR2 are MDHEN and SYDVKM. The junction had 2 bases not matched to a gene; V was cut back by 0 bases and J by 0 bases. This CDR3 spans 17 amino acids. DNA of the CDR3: TGTGCCAGCAGTTTATGGGGACAGGGGCTCTCTGGAAACACCATATATTTT. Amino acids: CASSLWGQGLSGNTIYF.

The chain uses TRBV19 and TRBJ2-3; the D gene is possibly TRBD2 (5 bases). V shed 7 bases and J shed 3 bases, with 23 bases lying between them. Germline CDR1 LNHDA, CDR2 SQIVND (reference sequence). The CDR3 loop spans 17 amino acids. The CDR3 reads CASTSTGNNRRTDTQYF. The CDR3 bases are TGTGCCAGTACGAGCACGGGGAACAACCGAAGGACAGATACGCAGTATTTT. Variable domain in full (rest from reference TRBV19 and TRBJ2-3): DGGITQSPKYLFRKEGQNVTLSCEQNLNHDAMYWYRQDPGQGLRLIYYSQIVNDFQKGDIAEGYSVSREKKESFPLTVTSAQKNPTAFYLCASTSTGNNRRTDTQYFGPGTRLTVL.

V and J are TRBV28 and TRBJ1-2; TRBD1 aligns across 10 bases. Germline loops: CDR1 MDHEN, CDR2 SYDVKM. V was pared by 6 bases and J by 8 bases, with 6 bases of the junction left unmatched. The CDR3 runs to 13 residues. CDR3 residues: CASRGQGIKGYTF. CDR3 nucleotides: TGTGCCAGCAGGGGACAGGGGATTAAGGGCTACACCTTC.

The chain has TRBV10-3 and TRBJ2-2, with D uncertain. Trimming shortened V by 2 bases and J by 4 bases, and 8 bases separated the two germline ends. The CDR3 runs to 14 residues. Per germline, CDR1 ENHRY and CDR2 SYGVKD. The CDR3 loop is CAISEIVGTGELFF. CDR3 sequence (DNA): TGTGCCATCAGTGAGATAGTGGGCACCGGGGAGCTGTTTTTT.

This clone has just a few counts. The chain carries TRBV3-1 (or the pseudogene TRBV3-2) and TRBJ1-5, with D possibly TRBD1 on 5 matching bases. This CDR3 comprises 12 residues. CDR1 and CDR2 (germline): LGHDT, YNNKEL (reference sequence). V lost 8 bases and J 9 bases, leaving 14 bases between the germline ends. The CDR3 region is CASGQGTGPQHF. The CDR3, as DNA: TGTGCCAGCGGGCAGGGAACTGGGCCCCAGCATTTT.

Here the CDR3 DNA reads TGCGCCAGCAGCTTACCGGGACAGGGGGTTTCACCCCTCCACTTT. Protein product: CASSLPGQGVSPLHF. The V gene is TRBV5-1, the J gene TRBJ1-6; 11 bases are shared with TRBD1. V was clipped by 2 bases and J by 9 bases; unmatched bases: 4. The CDR3 sequence is 15 residues long. The V gene's germline CDR1 is SGHRS and CDR2 YFSETQ.

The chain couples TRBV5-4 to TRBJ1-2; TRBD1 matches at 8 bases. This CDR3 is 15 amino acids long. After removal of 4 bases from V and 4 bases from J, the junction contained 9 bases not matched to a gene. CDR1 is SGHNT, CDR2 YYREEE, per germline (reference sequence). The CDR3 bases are TGTGCCAGCAGCCCGTCCCGGACAGGGCCCTATGGCTACACCTTC. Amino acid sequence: CASSPSRTGPYGYTF.

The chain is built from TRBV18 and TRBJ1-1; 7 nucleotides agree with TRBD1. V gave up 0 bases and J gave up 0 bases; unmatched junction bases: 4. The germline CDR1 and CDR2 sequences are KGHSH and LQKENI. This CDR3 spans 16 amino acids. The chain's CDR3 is CASSPPGQFMNTEAFF. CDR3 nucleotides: TGTGCCAGCTCACCACCGGGACAGTTCATGAACACTGAAGCTTTCTTT.

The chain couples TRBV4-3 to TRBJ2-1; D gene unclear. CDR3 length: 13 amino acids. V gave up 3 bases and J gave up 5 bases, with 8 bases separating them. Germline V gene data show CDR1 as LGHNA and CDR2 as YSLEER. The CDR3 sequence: CASSQYLDNEQFF. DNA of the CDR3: TGCGCCAGCAGCCAGTACTTGGACAATGAGCAGTTCTTC.

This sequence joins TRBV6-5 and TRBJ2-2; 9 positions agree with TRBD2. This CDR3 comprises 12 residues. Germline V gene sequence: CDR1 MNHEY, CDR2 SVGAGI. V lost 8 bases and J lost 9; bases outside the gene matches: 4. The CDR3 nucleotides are TGTGCCAGCCGGCTAGCGGGGAGGGAGCTGTTTTTT. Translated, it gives CASRLAGRELFF.

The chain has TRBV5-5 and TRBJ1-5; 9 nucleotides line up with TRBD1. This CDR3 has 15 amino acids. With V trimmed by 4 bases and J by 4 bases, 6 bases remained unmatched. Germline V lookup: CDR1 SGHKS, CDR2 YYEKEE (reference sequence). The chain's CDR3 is CASSRPGQGNQPQHF. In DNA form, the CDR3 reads TGTGCCAGCAGCCGGCCCGGACAGGGGAATCAGCCCCAGCATTTT.

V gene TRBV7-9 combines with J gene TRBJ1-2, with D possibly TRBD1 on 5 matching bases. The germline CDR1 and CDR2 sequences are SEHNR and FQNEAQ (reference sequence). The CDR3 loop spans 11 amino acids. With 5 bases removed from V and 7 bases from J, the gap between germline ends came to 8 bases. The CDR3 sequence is CASSADSGYTF. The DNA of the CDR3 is TGTGCCAGCAGCGCCGACAGTGGCTACACCTTC.

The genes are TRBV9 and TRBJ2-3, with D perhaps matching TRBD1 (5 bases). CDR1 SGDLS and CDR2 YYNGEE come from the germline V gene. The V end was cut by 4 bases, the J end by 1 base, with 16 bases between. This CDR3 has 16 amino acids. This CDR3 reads CASSQRGDPRTDTQYF. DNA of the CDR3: TGTGCCAGCAGCCAAAGGGGCGATCCGCGCACAGATACGCAGTATTTT.

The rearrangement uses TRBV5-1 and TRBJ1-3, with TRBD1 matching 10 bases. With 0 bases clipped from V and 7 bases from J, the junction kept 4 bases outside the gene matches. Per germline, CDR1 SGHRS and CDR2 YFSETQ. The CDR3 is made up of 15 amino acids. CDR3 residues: CASSLGGQGLNTIYF. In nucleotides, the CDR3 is TGCGCCAGCAGCTTGGGGGGACAGGGGCTGAACACCATATATTTT. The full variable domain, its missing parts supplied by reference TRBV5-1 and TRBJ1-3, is KAGVTQTPRYLIKTRGQQVTLSCSPISGHRSVSWYQQTPGQGLQFLFEYFSETQRNKGNFPGRFSGRQFSNSRSEMNVSTLELGDSALYLCASSLGGQGLNTIYFGEGSWLTVV.

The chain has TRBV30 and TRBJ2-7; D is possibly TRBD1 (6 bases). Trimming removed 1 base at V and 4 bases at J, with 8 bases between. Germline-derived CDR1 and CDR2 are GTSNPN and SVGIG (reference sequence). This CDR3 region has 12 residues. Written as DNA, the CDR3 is TGTGCCTGGAGTGCCCAGGGGTACGAGCAGTACGTC. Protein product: CAWSAQGYEQYV.

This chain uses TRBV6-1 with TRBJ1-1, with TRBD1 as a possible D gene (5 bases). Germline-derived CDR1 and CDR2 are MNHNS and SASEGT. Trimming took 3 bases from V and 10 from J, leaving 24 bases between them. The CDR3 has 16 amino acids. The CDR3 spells CASSERAGAPTTPAFF. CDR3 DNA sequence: TGTGCCAGCAGTGAGCGCGCCGGGGCCCCCACGACCCCAGCTTTCTTT.

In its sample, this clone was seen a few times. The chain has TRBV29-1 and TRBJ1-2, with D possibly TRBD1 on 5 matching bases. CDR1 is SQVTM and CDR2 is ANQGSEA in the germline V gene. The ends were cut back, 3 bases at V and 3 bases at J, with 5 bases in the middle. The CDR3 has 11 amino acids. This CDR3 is CSVDRDYGYTF. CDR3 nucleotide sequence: TGCAGCGTTGACAGGGACTATGGCTACACCTTC.

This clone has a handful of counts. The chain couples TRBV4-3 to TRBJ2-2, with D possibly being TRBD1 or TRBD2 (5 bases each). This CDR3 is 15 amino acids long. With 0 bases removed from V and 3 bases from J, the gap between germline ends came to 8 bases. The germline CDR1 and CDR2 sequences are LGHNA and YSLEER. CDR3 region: CASSQDMGDTGELFF. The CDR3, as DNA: TGCGCCAGCAGCCAAGATATGGGGGACACCGGGGAGCTGTTTTTT.

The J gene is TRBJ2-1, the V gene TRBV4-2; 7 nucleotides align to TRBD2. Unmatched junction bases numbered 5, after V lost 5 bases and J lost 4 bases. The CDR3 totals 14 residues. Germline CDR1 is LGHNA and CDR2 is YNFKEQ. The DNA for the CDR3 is TGTGCCAGCAGCTCCCAACTAGCGTACAATGAGCAGTTCTTC. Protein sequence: CASSSQLAYNEQFF.

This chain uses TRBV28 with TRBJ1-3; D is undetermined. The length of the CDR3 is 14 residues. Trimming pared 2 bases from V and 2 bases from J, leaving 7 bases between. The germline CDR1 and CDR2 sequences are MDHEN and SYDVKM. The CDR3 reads CASSLEQPGNTIYF. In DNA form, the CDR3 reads TGTGCCAGCAGTTTAGAGCAGCCTGGAAACACCATATATTTT.

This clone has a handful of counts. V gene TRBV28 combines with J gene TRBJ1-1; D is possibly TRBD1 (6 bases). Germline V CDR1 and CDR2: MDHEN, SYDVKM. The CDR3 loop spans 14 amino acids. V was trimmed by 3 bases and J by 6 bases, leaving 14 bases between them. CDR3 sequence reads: CASSFSGASAEAFF. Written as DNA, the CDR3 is TGTGCCAGCAGTTTCTCGGGGGCTAGTGCTGAAGCTTTCTTT.

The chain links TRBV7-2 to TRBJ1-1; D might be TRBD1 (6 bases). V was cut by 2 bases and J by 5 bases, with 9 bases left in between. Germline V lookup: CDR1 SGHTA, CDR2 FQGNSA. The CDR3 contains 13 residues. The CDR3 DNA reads TGTGCCAGCAGCTTATACAGGGCTACTGAAGCTTTCTTT. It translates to CASSLYRATEAFF.

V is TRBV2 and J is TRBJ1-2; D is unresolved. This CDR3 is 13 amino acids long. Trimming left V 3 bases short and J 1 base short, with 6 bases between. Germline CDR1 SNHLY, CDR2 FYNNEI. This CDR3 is CASSEEVNYGYTF. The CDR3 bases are TGTGCCAGCAGTGAGGAAGTTAACTATGGCTACACCTTC.